This T cell receptor (beta chain) was identified in a study (dated by TCRdb to about 2013). The sequencing machine was an Illumina Genome Analyzer IIx. TCRdb trimmed public reads at Q25 via fastp, called clones via MiXCR and kept in-frame beta chains. Each record represents a unique CDR3 protein, reported with the most common genes and DNA among its rows. The sample data list roughly 7,100 distinct CDR3 sequences, and under 35% of these were observed just once. More than 20% of the sample is in the top ten clones. As to this clonotype: Its antigen is still unknown. The input lacks base qualities; no much larger clone sits a single base away.

After removal of 5 bases from V and 6 bases from J, the junction retains 5 bases not matched to a gene. Including the terminal cysteine and phenylalanine, the CDR3 comprises 14 residues. The read is trimmed to its CDR3 DNA, 42 bases read in frame from base 1. The specimen sequenced was blood. This clonotype originated in a human donor. The rearranged segments are TRBV12-3 or TRBV12-4 and TRBJ2-7, with 12 central nucleotides matching TRBD2. The DNA is as follows: TGTGCCAGCAGTCCACTAGCGGGAGGTGGCGAGCAGTACTTC. It translates to CASSPLAGGGEQYF.